This T cell receptor beta chain was captured by sequencing in a study of T cells in Graves' hyperthyroidism and ophthalmopathy. This clonotype was seen a few times. Amplification of TCR beta CDR3 regions was performed using RNA transcripts as template. In the first-round RT-PCR of the TCR CDR3, the HTBI primer set was used. One entry per CDR3 protein results from TCRdb running MiXCR on the multiplex PCR reads. The sample has roughly 700,000 distinct CDR3 sequences, around 13% seen once. CDR3 size: 15 residues. V was cut by 0 bases and J by 5 bases, with 16 bases left in between. The V gene's germline CDR1 is DFQATT and CDR2 SNEGSKA (reference sequence).

The chain is built from TRBV20-1 and TRBJ2-5; D not certain. The sample taken for sequencing was blood. The source is a woman between 18 and 29 years old with Graves' hyperthyroidism. The CDR3 is CSARDQGFPRETQYF. In DNA form, the CDR3 reads TGCAGTGCTAGAGATCAAGGCTTCCCACGGGAGACCCAGTACTTC.